Listed below are T cell receptor beta chains from one sample, sequenced in a study of T cells and copy number aberrations in small-cell lung cancer. Using immunoSEQ multiplex PCR, the repertoire was profiled, and TCRdb retains in-frame clones only, with some absent. The sample has 7,000 or so clones, roughly four fifths seen once; the top ten hold about 4.9%. Sequencing input: normal tissue next to the tumor. The receptors shown here come from a woman aged 45-65 years with small cell lung cancer. The CDR3 runs from the conserved cysteine through the conserved F or W. Fields, in order: clone size, V gene, J gene, D gene, CDR3 protein, CDR3 DNA. A D gene is named only where the DNA matches it firmly. A clone size is listed for some rows: how often the clone was seen (once, few, many), or a class if it is expanded.

clone size: once
V gene: TRBV9
J gene: TRBJ2-7
D gene: -
CDR3 protein: CASSVGTLSSYEQYF
CDR3 DNA: TGTGCCAGCAGCGTAGGAACCTTGAGCTCCTACGAGCAGTACTTC

clone size: -
V gene: TRBV5-4
J gene: TRBJ1-4
D gene: TRBD1
CDR3 protein: CASSSGTDLNEKLFF
CDR3 DNA: TGTGCCAGCAGCTCCGGGACAGATCTAAATGAAAAACTGTTTTTT

clone size: few
V gene: TRBV7-2
J gene: TRBJ2-2
D gene: TRBD2
CDR3 protein: CASSLFPTSGTTNTGELFF
CDR3 DNA: TGTGCCAGCAGCTTATTCCCGACTAGCGGAACCACGAACACCGGGGAGCTGTTTTTT

clone size: few
V gene: TRBV12-5
J gene: TRBJ2-7
D gene: -
CDR3 protein: CASALDGRPYEQYF
CDR3 DNA: TGTGCTAGTGCCCTGGACGGCCGTCCCTACGAGCAGTACTTC

clone size: -
V gene: TRBV7-3
J gene: TRBJ2-7
D gene: -
CDR3 protein: CASSPRGGGYEQYF
CDR3 DNA: TGTGCCAGCAGCCCAAGGGGAGGGGGCTACGAGCAGTACTTC

clone size: -
V gene: TRBV19
J gene: TRBJ2-7
D gene: TRBD1
CDR3 protein: CATSGGDASSYEQYF
CDR3 DNA: TGTGCCACCTCAGGGGGCGACGCGAGCTCCTACGAGCAGTACTTC

clone size: few
V gene: TRBV5-1
J gene: TRBJ1-2
D gene: -
CDR3 protein: CASSLGRPGQTDYGYTF
CDR3 DNA: TGCGCCAGCAGCTTGGGCCGACCCGGACAGACAGACTATGGCTACACCTTC

clone size: few
V gene: TRBV5-8
J gene: TRBJ2-1
D gene: -
CDR3 protein: CASTLVEENNEQFF
CDR3 DNA: TGTGCCAGCACCCTCGTAGAGGAAAACAATGAGCAGTTCTTC

clone size: -
V gene: TRBV2
J gene: TRBJ1-5
D gene: -
CDR3 protein: CASSVEGGSNQPQHF
CDR3 DNA: TGTGCCAGCAGTGTGGAGGGTGGTAGCAATCAGCCCCAGCATTTT

clone size: few
V gene: TRBV2
J gene: TRBJ2-1
D gene: -
CDR3 protein: CASSEQGDRLFF
CDR3 DNA: TGTGCCAGCAGTGAACAGGGAGATAGGCTGTTCTTC

clone size: -
V gene: TRBV27
J gene: TRBJ2-1
D gene: -
CDR3 protein: CASSSSKVSYNEQFF
CDR3 DNA: TGTGCCAGCAGTTCCAGCAAAGTCTCCTACAATGAGCAGTTCTTC

clone size: -
V gene: TRBV7-6
J gene: TRBJ2-3
D gene: -
CDR3 protein: CASSEGLGVPDTQYF
CDR3 DNA: TGTGCCAGCAGCGAAGGACTGGGAGTTCCAGATACGCAGTATTTT

clone size: -
V gene: TRBV30
J gene: TRBJ1-1
D gene: TRBD1
CDR3 protein: CAWSFTGGWTEAFF
CDR3 DNA: TGTGCCTGGAGTTTTACAGGGGGCTGGACTGAAGCTTTCTTT

clone size: large
V gene: TRBV5-4
J gene: TRBJ2-1
D gene: TRBD1
CDR3 protein: CASSNTGDEQFF
CDR3 DNA: TGTGCCAGCAGCAATACAGGGGATGAGCAGTTCTTC

clone size: -
V gene: TRBV18
J gene: TRBJ1-5
D gene: TRBD1
CDR3 protein: CASSQQGPNQPQHF
CDR3 DNA: TGTGCCAGCTCGCAACAGGGGCCCAATCAGCCCCAGCATTTT

clone size: -
V gene: TRBV9
J gene: TRBJ2-7
D gene: -
CDR3 protein: CASSVGPDRSTYEQYF
CDR3 DNA: TGTGCCAGCAGCGTAGGGCCCGACAGAAGTACTTACGAGCAGTACTTC

clone size: once
V gene: TRBV29-1
J gene: TRBJ2-2
D gene: -
CDR3 protein: CSVDTGIHGELFF
CDR3 DNA: TGCAGCGTTGACACCGGGATACACGGGGAGCTGTTTTTT

clone size: -
V gene: TRBV29-1
J gene: TRBJ2-3
D gene: -
CDR3 protein: CSVPGKLATDTQYF
CDR3 DNA: TGCAGCGTGCCCGGGAAGCTAGCCACAGATACGCAGTATTTT

clone size: -
V gene: TRBV5-1
J gene: TRBJ2-1
D gene: TRBD2
CDR3 protein: CASKGSGSNEQFF
CDR3 DNA: TGCGCCAGCAAGGGCAGCGGGAGCAATGAGCAGTTCTTC

clone size: -
V gene: TRBV6-4
J gene: TRBJ2-5
D gene: TRBD2
CDR3 protein: CANRTSGFQETQYF
CDR3 DNA: TGTGCCAACCGGACTAGCGGGTTTCAAGAGACCCAGTACTTC

clone size: -
V gene: TRBV5-4
J gene: TRBJ2-2
D gene: TRBD1
CDR3 protein: CASSLVDRDTGELFF
CDR3 DNA: TGTGCCAGCAGCTTGGTGGACAGGGACACCGGGGAGCTGTTTTTT

clone size: -
V gene: TRBV9
J gene: TRBJ2-1
D gene: -
CDR3 protein: CASSPSQGAGYNEQFF
CDR3 DNA: TGTGCCAGCAGCCCGTCTCAGGGCGCCGGCTACAATGAGCAGTTCTTC

clone size: -
V gene: TRBV29-1
J gene: TRBJ2-1
D gene: TRBD2
CDR3 protein: CSVELAGRSNEQFF
CDR3 DNA: TGCAGCGTTGAACTAGCGGGACGGAGCAATGAGCAGTTCTTC

clone size: -
V gene: TRBV5-4
J gene: TRBJ1-1
D gene: -
CDR3 protein: CASSFGQMELTEAFF
CDR3 DNA: TGTGCCAGCAGCTTCGGACAGATGGAGTTGACTGAAGCTTTCTTT

clone size: -
V gene: TRBV30
J gene: TRBJ2-3
D gene: -
CDR3 protein: CAWKKAQYF
CDR3 DNA: TGTGCCTGGAAAAAGGCGCAGTATTTT

clone size: -
V gene: TRBV9
J gene: TRBJ2-7
D gene: TRBD2
CDR3 protein: CASSVGPSGGSNEQYF
CDR3 DNA: TGTGCCAGCAGCGTAGGCCCTAGCGGGGGGTCGAACGAGCAGTACTTC

clone size: -
V gene: TRBV7-3
J gene: TRBJ2-3
D gene: TRBD2
CDR3 protein: CASSLTSTSGYTDTQYF
CDR3 DNA: TGTGCCAGCAGCTTAACGTCGACTAGCGGGTACACAGATACGCAGTATTTT

clone size: once
V gene: TRBV6-6
J gene: TRBJ2-7
D gene: -
CDR3 protein: CASSGGAGLIDAGQYF
CDR3 DNA: TGTGCCAGCAGTGGGGGGGCAGGCCTCATTGACGCCGGGCAGTACTTC